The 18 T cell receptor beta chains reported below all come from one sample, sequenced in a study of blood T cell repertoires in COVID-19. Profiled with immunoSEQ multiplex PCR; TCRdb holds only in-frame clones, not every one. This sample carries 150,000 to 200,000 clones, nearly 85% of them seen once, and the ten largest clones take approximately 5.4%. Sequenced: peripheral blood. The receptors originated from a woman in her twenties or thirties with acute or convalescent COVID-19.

The CDR3 DNA reads TGTGCCAGCAGTTTCGCGACAGTCTCCTACGAGCAGTACTTC. Protein sequence: CASSFATVSYEQYF. This chain links TRBV28 with TRBJ2-7; tentatively, D is TRBD1 (5 bases). V gave up 3 bases and J gave up 0 bases, with 9 bases separating them. Germline-derived CDR1 and CDR2 are MDHEN and SYDVKM. This CDR3 has 14 amino acids. Full variable domain (rest looked up from reference TRBV28 and TRBJ2-7): DVKVTQSSRYLVKRTGEKVFLECVQDMDHENMFWYRQDPGLGLRLIYFSYDVKMKEKGDIPEGYSVSREKKERFSLILESASTNQTSMYLCASSFATVSYEQYFGPGTRLTVT.

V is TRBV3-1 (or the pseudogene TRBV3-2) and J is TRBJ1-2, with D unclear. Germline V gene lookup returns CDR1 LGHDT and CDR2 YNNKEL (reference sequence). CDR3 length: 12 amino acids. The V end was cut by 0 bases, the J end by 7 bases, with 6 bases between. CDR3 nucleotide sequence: TGTGCCAGCAGCCAAGATGGGCTTGGCTACACCTTC. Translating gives CASSQDGLGYTF.

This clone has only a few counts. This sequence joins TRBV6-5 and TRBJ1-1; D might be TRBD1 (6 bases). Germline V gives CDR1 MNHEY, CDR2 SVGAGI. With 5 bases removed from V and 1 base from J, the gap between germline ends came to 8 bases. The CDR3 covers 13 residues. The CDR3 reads CASSHRENTEAFF. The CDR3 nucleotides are TGTGCCAGCAGTCACAGGGAGAACACTGAAGCTTTCTTT.

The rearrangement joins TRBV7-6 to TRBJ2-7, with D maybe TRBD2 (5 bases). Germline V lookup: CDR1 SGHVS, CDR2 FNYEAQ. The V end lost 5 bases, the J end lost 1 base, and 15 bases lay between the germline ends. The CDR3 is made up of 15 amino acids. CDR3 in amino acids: CASSPSTLASYEQYF. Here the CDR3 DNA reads TGTGCCAGCAGCCCCAGCACCCTAGCTTCCTACGAGCAGTACTTC.

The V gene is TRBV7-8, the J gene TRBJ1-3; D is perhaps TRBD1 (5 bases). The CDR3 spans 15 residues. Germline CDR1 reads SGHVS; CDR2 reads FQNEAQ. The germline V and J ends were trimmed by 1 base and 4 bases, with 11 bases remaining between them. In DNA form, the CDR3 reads TGTGCCAGCAGCTTAGACGGGGGTCCGGGAAACACCATATATTTT. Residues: CASSLDGGPGNTIYF. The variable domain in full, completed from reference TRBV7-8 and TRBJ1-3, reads GAGVSQSPRYKVAKRGQDVALRCDPISGHVSLFWYQQALGQGPEFLTYFQNEAQLDKSGLPSDRFFAERPEGSVSTLKIQRTQQEDSAVYLCASSLDGGPGNTIYFGEGSWLTVV.

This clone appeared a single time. As DNA, the CDR3 is TGCGCCAGCAGCTCAGGACTAGCGGGCCCTGCCTACGAGCAGTACTTC. Amino acids: CASSSGLAGPAYEQYF. The chain carries TRBV5-1 and TRBJ2-7; TRBD2 agrees at 11 bases. The CDR3 sequence is 16 residues long. Germline loops: CDR1 SGHRS, CDR2 YFSETQ. After removal of 3 bases from V and 2 bases from J, the junction contained 7 bases not matched to a gene.

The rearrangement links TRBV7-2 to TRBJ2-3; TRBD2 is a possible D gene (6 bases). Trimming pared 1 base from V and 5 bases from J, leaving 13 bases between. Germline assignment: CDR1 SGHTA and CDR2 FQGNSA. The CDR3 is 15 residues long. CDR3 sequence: CASSLGAGPIDTQYF. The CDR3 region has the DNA TGTGCCAGCAGCTTAGGGGCGGGACCGATAGATACGCAGTATTTT.

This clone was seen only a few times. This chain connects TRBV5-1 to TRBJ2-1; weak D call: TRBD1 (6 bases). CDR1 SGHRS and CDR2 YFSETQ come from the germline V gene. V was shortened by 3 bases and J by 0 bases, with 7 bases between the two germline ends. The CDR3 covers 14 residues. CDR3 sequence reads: CASSWDTSYNEQFF. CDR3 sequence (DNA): TGCGCCAGCAGCTGGGACACCTCCTACAATGAGCAGTTCTTC.

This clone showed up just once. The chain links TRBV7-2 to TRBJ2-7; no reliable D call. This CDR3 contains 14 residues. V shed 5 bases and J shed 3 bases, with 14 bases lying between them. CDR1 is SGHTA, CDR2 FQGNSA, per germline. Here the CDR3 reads CASSLQVGYYEQYF. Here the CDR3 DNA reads TGTGCCAGCAGCCTCCAGGTAGGATACTACGAGCAGTACTTC.

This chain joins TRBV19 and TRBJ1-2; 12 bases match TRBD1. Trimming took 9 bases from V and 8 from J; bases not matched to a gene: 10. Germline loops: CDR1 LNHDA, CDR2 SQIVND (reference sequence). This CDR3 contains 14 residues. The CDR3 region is CASAPGQGARGYTF. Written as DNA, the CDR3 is TGTGCCAGCGCTCCGGGACAGGGGGCGCGGGGCTACACCTTC.

Written as DNA, the CDR3 is TGTGCCAGCAGCCTGAACGGACAGGGGAACACTGAAGCTTTCTTT. This encodes CASSLNGQGNTEAFF. The rearrangement links TRBV7-2 to TRBJ1-1; 8 bases agree with TRBD1. The length of the CDR3 is 15 residues. Trimming removed 5 bases from V and 1 base from J; junction bases left unmatched: 6. Germline values: CDR1 SGHTA, CDR2 FQGNSA.

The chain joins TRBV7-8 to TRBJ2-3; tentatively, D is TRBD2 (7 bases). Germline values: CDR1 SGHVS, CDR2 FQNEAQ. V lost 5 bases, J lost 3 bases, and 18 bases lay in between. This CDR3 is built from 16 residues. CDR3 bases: TGTGCCAGCAGCCTCACACCGGGGGGCTTTACAGATACGCAGTATTTT. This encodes CASSLTPGGFTDTQYF.

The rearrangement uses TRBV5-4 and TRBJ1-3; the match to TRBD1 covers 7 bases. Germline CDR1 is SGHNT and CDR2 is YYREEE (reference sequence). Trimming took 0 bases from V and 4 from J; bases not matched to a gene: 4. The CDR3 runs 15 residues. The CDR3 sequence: CASSLEGAQGNTIYF. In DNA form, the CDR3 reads TGTGCCAGCAGCTTGGAGGGGGCGCAGGGAAACACCATATATTTT.

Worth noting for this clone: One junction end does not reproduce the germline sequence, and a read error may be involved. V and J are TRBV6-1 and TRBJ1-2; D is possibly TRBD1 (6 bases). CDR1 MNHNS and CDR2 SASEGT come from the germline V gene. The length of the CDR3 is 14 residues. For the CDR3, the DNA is TGTGCCAGCAGAGAAGGGACACCTAACTATGGCTACACCTTC. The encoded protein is CASREGTPNYGYTF.

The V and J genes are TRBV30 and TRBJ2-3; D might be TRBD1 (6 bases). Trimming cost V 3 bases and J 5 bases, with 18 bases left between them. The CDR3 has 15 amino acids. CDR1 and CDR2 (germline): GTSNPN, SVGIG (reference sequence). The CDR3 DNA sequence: TGTGCCTGGAGCGGGACAAAGCTAGGAGTAGATACGCAGTATTTT. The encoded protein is CAWSGTKLGVDTQYF.

Here the CDR3 DNA reads TGTGCCAGCAGTTTACGGGTGGGGACAAACTATGGCTACACCTTC. Its translation is CASSLRVGTNYGYTF. V gene TRBV28 combines with J gene TRBJ1-2; a possible D gene is TRBD1 (6 bases). CDR3 size: 15 residues. Looked up from germline, CDR1 is MDHEN and CDR2 is SYDVKM. Trimming removed 2 bases from V and 2 bases from J, with 12 bases in between.

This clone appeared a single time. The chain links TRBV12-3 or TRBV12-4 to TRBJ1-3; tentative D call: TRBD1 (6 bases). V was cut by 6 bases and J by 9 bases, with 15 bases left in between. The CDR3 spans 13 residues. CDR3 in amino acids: CASRAGVNPTIYF. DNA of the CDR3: TGTGCCAGCAGGGCAGGGGTAAACCCCACCATATATTTT.

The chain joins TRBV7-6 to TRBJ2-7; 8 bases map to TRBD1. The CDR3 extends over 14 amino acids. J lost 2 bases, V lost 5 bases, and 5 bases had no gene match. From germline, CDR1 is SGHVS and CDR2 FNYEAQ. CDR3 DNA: TGTGCCAGCAGCCGCTCAGGGGGCGCCTACGAGCAGTACTTC. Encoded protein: CASSRSGGAYEQYF. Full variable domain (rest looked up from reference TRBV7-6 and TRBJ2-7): GAGVSQSPRYKVTKRGQDVALRCDPISGHVSLYWYRQALGQGPEFLTYFNYEAQQDKSGLPNDRFSAERPEGSISTLTIQRTEQRDSAMYRCASSRSGGAYEQYFGPGTRLTVT.